What follows are 11 T cell receptor beta chains derived from one specimen sequenced in a study of cytomegalovirus exposure and HLA in healthy donors. The PCR contained 60 Vbeta and 13 Jbeta primers. Sequenced by immunoSEQ multiplex PCR; TCRdb stores in-frame clones only, minus some. Its table records fewer than 150,000 clones. Sequenced sample: PBMCs. These receptors were obtained from an older woman in good health and CMV-seronegative.

The V gene is TRBV28, the J gene TRBJ1-5, with D possibly TRBD1 on 6 matching bases. CDR1 is MDHEN, CDR2 SYDVKM, per germline. The CDR3 is 19 residues long. Trimming shortened V by 2 bases and J by 1 base, and 21 bases separated the two germline ends. CDR3 in amino acids: CASSLRGGWSGNSNQPQHF. In nucleotides, the CDR3 is TGTGCCAGCAGTTTAAGAGGGGGTTGGAGCGGGAACAGCAATCAGCCCCAGCATTTT.

The chain employs TRBV18 and TRBJ2-7, with D tentatively TRBD2 (5 bases). Trimming stripped 2 bases from V and 4 bases from J, with 12 bases between. The CDR3 covers 14 residues. Germline assignment: CDR1 KGHSH and CDR2 LQKENI. CDR3 in amino acids: CASSPVEGPYEQYF. CDR3 nucleotides: TGTGCCAGCTCACCAGTCGAGGGTCCGTACGAGCAGTACTTC.

V gene TRBV6-1 combines with J gene TRBJ1-5; D is perhaps TRBD1 (6 bases). The germline V gene encodes CDR1 MNHNS and CDR2 SASEGT. Trimming removed 6 bases from V and 5 bases from J, with 11 bases in between. The CDR3 sequence is 13 residues long. CDR3 sequence (DNA): TGTGCCAGCAGCGGACAGCCCCATCAGCCCCAGCATTTT. It yields the protein CASSGQPHQPQHF.

V gene TRBV2 combines with J gene TRBJ1-3; D is perhaps TRBD1 (5 bases). The V gene lost 3 bases and the J gene lost 5 bases, with 11 bases spanning the gap. Germline V CDR1 and CDR2: SNHLY, FYNNEI. The CDR3 covers 14 residues. This CDR3 reads CASSEGPARNTIYF. In DNA, the CDR3 is TGTGCCAGCAGTGAGGGGCCGGCCCGAAACACCATATATTTT.

V usage is TRBV9 and J usage is TRBJ2-1, with 10 bases identical to TRBD2. Per the germline V gene, CDR1 is SGDLS and CDR2 is YYNGEE. The CDR3 runs to 16 residues. The V segment lost 7 bases and the J segment 5 bases; nucleotides outside the gene matches: 12. CDR3 region: CASGSGAGGPNNEQFF. CDR3 coding DNA: TGTGCCAGCGGGAGCGGAGCGGGAGGGCCCAACAATGAGCAGTTCTTC.

The rearrangement uses TRBV2 and TRBJ1-6; no definite D call. The germline V gene has CDR1 SNHLY and CDR2 FYNNEI. The CDR3 is 15 amino acids. Trimming shortened V by 1 base and J by 4 bases, and 8 bases separated the two germline ends. CDR3 nucleotide sequence: TGTGCCAGCAGTGAAGACGCGGCGTATAATTCACCCCTCCACTTT. Encoded protein: CASSEDAAYNSPLHF.

The gene calls are TRBV18 and TRBJ1-1; D not resolved. The V gene lost 3 bases and the J gene lost 3 bases, with 20 bases spanning the gap. Per germline, CDR1 KGHSH and CDR2 LQKENI. This CDR3 spans 17 amino acids. In DNA form, the CDR3 reads TGTGCCAGCTCACCCCTGGGGAGTTCTTTGGTGGACACTGAAGCTTTCTTT. Translating gives CASSPLGSSLVDTEAFF.

The genes are TRBV19 and TRBJ1-1; D may be TRBD1 (6 bases). The CDR3 has 16 amino acids. CDR1 is LNHDA, CDR2 SQIVND, per germline (reference sequence). Trimming took 5 bases from V and 2 from J, leaving 18 bases between them. The CDR3, as DNA: TGTGCCAGTAGTCTGGACGCGCTGGACAGAAACACTGAAGCTTTCTTT. Amino acid sequence: CASSLDALDRNTEAFF.

The chain recombines TRBV15 with TRBJ1-1; D is unclear. The CDR3 sequence is 14 residues long. The germline V gene has CDR1 LNHNV and CDR2 YYDKDF (reference sequence). V gave up 0 bases and J gave up 7 bases, with 12 bases separating them. The CDR3 DNA follows: TGTGCCACCAGCAGAGATCCTGAGGTTTTTGAAGCTTTCTTT. Translated: CATSRDPEVFEAFF.

The rearrangement uses TRBV7-8 and TRBJ1-5; D remains ambiguous. Trimming removed 1 base from V and 0 bases from J, with 10 bases in between. Germline V gene data show CDR1 as SGHVS and CDR2 as FQNEAQ. CDR3 length equals 16 residues. CDR3 residues: CASSLDSGLSNQPQHF. The CDR3 nucleotides are TGTGCCAGCAGCTTAGATTCAGGTCTTAGCAATCAGCCCCAGCATTTT. The full variable domain, completed using reference TRBV7-8 and TRBJ1-5, is GAGVSQSPRYKVAKRGQDVALRCDPISGHVSLFWYQQALGQGPEFLTYFQNEAQLDKSGLPSDRFFAERPEGSVSTLKIQRTQQEDSAVYLCASSLDSGLSNQPQHFGDGTRLSIL.

This chain links TRBV6-5 with TRBJ1-2, with 10 bases identical to TRBD1. This CDR3 spans 14 amino acids. Losses at the gene ends were 6 bases for V and 5 bases for J; bases not matched to a gene: 6. Germline values: CDR1 MNHEY, CDR2 SVGAGI. CDR3 nucleotide sequence: TGTGCCAGCAGGAGGGACAGGGGCGCTTATGGCTACACCTTC. This encodes CASRRDRGAYGYTF.